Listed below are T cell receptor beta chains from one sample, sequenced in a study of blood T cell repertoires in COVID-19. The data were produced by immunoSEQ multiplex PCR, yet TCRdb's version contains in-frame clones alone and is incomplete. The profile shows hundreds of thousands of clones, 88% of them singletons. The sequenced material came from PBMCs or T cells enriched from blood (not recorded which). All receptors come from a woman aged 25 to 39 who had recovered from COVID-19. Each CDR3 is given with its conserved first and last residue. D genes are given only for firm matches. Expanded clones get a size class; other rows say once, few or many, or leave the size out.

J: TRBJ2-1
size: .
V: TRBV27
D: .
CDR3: CASSPTPSEQFF
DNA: TGTGCCAGCAGTCCGACTCCGAGTGAGCAGTTCTTC

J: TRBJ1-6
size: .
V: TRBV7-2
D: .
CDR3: CASSLSGGRGGNSPLHF
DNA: TGTGCCAGCAGCTTAAGCGGCGGAAGGGGAGGTAATTCACCCCTCCACTTT

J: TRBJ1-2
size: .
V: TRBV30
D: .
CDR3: CAWMLGLGYTF
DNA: TGTGCCTGGATGTTGGGGCTAGGCTACACCTTC

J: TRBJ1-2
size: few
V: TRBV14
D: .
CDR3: CASSQDWRQGYGYTF
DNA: TGTGCCAGCAGCCAAGATTGGCGGCAGGGCTATGGCTACACCTTC

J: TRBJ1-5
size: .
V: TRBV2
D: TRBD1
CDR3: CASSDRQGGQPQHF
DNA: TGTGCCAGCAGTGATCGGCAGGGGGGTCAGCCCCAGCATTTT

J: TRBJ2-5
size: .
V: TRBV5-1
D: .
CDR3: CASSTGHLLQETQYF
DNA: TGCGCCAGCAGCACCGGACATTTACTCCAAGAGACCCAGTACTTC

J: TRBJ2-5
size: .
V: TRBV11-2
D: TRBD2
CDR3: CASSFGTSGAPVETQYF
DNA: TGTGCCAGCAGCTTCGGGACTAGCGGGGCGCCCGTGGAGACCCAGTACTTC

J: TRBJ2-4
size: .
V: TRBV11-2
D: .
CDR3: CASSLQGTKNIQYF
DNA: TGTGCCAGCAGCTTACAGGGAACCAAAAACATTCAGTACTTC

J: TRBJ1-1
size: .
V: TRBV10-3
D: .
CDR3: CAISESLVRAAFF
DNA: TGTGCCATCAGTGAGTCGTTGGTGCGAGCAGCTTTCTTT

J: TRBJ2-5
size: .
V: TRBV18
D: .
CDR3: CASSPIARQETQYF
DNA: TGTGCCAGCTCACCAATCGCCAGACAAGAGACCCAGTACTTC

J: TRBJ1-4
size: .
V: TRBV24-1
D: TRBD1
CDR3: CATSDPGQSEKLFF
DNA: TGTGCCACCAGTGATCCGGGACAGAGCGAAAAACTGTTTTTT

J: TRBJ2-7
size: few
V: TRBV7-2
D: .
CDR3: CASSPQISGRDGEQYF
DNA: TGTGCCAGCAGCCCCCAGATCAGCGGCCGGGATGGCGAGCAGTACTTC

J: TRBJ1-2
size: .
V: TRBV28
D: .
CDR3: CASSPRSYAWRGYTF
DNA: TGTGCCAGCAGTCCAAGGTCCTACGCGTGGCGGGGCTACACCTTC

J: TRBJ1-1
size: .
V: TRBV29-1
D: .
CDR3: CSVDGGINTEAFF
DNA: TGCAGCGTTGACGGGGGAATTAACACTGAAGCTTTCTTT

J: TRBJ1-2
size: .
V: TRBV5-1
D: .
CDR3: CASSLVGDYGYTF
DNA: TGCGCCAGCAGCTTGGTGGGAGACTATGGCTACACCTTC